This T cell receptor beta chain comes out of a study of CD8+ T cells in alopecia areata. General study points: Sequences from scalp samples also cover resident alphabeta T cells of normal skin. More clonal than normal scalp was lesional scalp, particularly alopecia totalis/universalis.

Details on this clone: Its antigen is not identified.

Those with alopecia areata gave lesional scalp punch biopsies and peripheral blood. T lymphocytes (CD4+ and CD8+) were sorted from PBMCs. In germline, CDR1 is SNHLY, CDR2 FYNNEI. The CDR3 is 14 amino acids. Deletions cut 3 bases from V and 2 bases from J, with 10 bases between. cDNA serving as the sequencing template came from extracted, reverse transcribed RNA. The data were produced by immunoSEQ multiplex PCR, yet TCRdb's version contains in-frame clones alone and is incomplete. The repertoire holds 150,000 or so clones, with about nine tenths as singletons. The source material was CD8+ T cells sorted from blood, sampled at week 0. The rearrangement joins TRBV2 to TRBJ1-2; possibly TRBD1 for D (6 bases). This receptor was identified in a human donor with alopecia areata. CDR3: CASSEGTRNYGYTF. The CDR3 coding sequence is TGTGCCAGCAGTGAGGGGACAAGAAACTATGGCTACACCTTC.